What follows are 13 T cell receptor beta chains derived from one specimen sequenced in a study of blood T cells in healthy people across ages. Together with a sample-barcoded 5' primer, a J-beta primer mix was included in a second PCR lasting roughly 7 to 11 cycles. TCRdb re-derived calls from the 5' RACE reads in MiXCR, one entry per CDR3 protein. Of around 780,000 distinct CDR3 sequences in the sample, around 50% are singletons; the top ten hold about 26%. The sequenced material came from blood. These receptors originate from a man aged 40-55 years in good health.

This clonotype was seen a few times. The CDR3 bases are TGCGCCAGCAGCCAAATAGGTAGCACTGAAGCTTTCTTT. It specifies CASSQIGSTEAFF. The rearrangement uses TRBV4-1 and TRBJ1-1; D is ambiguous. CDR3 size: 13 residues. The germline CDR1 and CDR2 sequences are MGHRA and YSYEKL. The V gene lost 2 bases and the J gene lost 4 bases, with 8 bases spanning the gap.

This clonotype was picked up a small number of times. The genes are TRBV24-1 and TRBJ2-3, with 11 positions matching TRBD1. The CDR3 covers 14 residues. Germline V gives CDR1 KGHDR, CDR2 SFDVKD. V lost 7 bases, J lost 5 bases, and 4 bases stayed unmatched. CDR3 loop: CATSGQGAIDTQYF. CDR3 DNA: TGTGCCACCAGCGGACAGGGGGCCATAGATACGCAGTATTTT.

The chain joins TRBV6-1 to TRBJ1-1; D is unclear. The germline V and J ends were trimmed by 1 base and 6 bases, with 9 bases remaining between them. Looked up from germline, CDR1 is MNHNS and CDR2 is SASEGT. This CDR3 is built from 13 residues. The CDR3 DNA is TGTGCCAGCAGTGAAGGAGGGTGGGCTGAAGCTTTCTTT. It translates to CASSEGGWAEAFF.

This clonotype was found many times. The chain couples TRBV29-1 to TRBJ2-7, with D possibly matching TRBD2 (6 bases). V was cut by 2 bases and J by 5 bases, with 16 bases left in between. This CDR3 has 14 amino acids. Germline CDR1 is SQVTM and CDR2 is ANQGSEA. The CDR3 nucleotides are TGCAGCGTTGAACTCGGGGGACGGAGAGACGAGCAGTACTTC. It is translated as CSVELGGRRDEQYF.

The chain couples TRBV6-5 to TRBJ2-5, with D tentatively TRBD1 (6 bases). The V and J ends lost 6 bases and 0 bases respectively, with 14 bases between them. This CDR3 is 15 amino acids long. Germline loops: CDR1 MNHEY, CDR2 SVGAGI. This CDR3 reads CASRRTAYYQETQYF. CDR3 nucleotide sequence: TGTGCCAGCAGGAGGACAGCTTACTACCAAGAGACCCAGTACTTC.

The rearrangement uses TRBV27 and TRBJ2-7, with D possibly being TRBD1 (5 bases). The V end lost 6 bases, the J end lost 4 bases, and 16 bases lay between the germline ends. This CDR3 contains 14 residues. Looked up from germline, CDR1 is MNHEY and CDR2 is SMNVEV (reference sequence). This CDR3 reads CASSPNGALYEQYF. As DNA, the CDR3 is TGTGCCAGCAGCCCCAATGGGGCCCTTTACGAGCAGTACTTC.

The chain has TRBV4-3 and TRBJ2-7, with D possibly TRBD2 on 6 matching bases. The V and J ends lost 0 bases and 2 bases respectively, with 17 bases between them. Germline CDR1 LGHNA, CDR2 YSLEER. The CDR3 runs to 17 residues. Written as DNA, the CDR3 is TGCGCCAGCAGCCAAGATCTCATACTAGCAGTCCCCTACGAGCAGTACTTC. It specifies CASSQDLILAVPYEQYF.

The chain is built from TRBV28 and TRBJ2-5, with D possibly matching TRBD2 (6 bases). Germline values: CDR1 MDHEN, CDR2 SYDVKM. CDR3 length: 15 amino acids. Trimming removed 5 bases from V and 1 base from J, with 14 bases in between. As DNA, the CDR3 is TGTGCCAGCAGTCTCGCTTGGAGGGTCCAAGAGACCCAGTACTTC. This encodes CASSLAWRVQETQYF.

This clonotype was counted between two and nine times. The V call is TRBV5-5, the J call TRBJ2-7; D possibly corresponds to TRBD2 (6 bases). Looked up from germline, CDR1 is SGHKS and CDR2 is YYEKEE (reference sequence). V lost 4 bases and J lost 3, with 11 bases in between. The CDR3 is 13 amino acids. DNA for the CDR3: TGTGCCAGCAGCCCCATGGGACTCTACGAGCAGTACTTC. It yields the protein CASSPMGLYEQYF. The full variable domain, rest sourced from reference TRBV5-5 and TRBJ2-7, is DAGVTQSPTHLIKTRGQQVTLRCSPISGHKSVSWYQQVLGQGPQFIFQYYEKEERGRGNFPDRFSARQFPNYSSELNVNALLLGDSALYLCASSPMGLYEQYFGPGTRLTVT.

CDR3 bases: TGTGCCAGCAGTTGGGTTAACCCGGCAGATACGCAGTATTTT. Translating gives CASSWVNPADTQYF. The chain recombines TRBV6-2 or TRBV6-3 with TRBJ2-3; no reliable D call. Trimming removed 4 bases at V and 4 bases at J, with 12 bases between. The germline CDR1 and CDR2 sequences are MNHEY and SVGEGT. This CDR3 contains 14 residues.

The sample holds many counts of this clonotype. In DNA, the CDR3 is TGTGCCAGCAGCCAAGGTGACCAGCCCCAGCATTTT. Encoded protein: CASSQGDQPQHF. The chain combines TRBV3-1 with TRBJ1-5; D gene uncertain. The germline V gene encodes CDR1 LGHDT and CDR2 YNNKEL (reference sequence). CDR3 length: 12 residues. The ends were cut back, 1 base at V and 7 bases at J, with 5 bases in the middle.

V and J are TRBV6-1 and TRBJ2-1; TRBD2 is a possible D gene (5 bases). Germline-derived CDR1 and CDR2 are MNHNS and SASEGT. V gave up 8 bases and J gave up 3 bases, with 14 bases separating them. The CDR3 loop spans 14 amino acids. CDR3 sequence (DNA): TGTGCCAGCGTCTCGGCTAGCTTCTACAATGAGCAGTTCTTC. Its translation is CASVSASFYNEQFF.

This chain connects TRBV6-5 to TRBJ1-1, with 9 bases matching TRBD1. The germline V gene has CDR1 MNHEY and CDR2 SVGAGI. The J segment lost 4 bases and the V segment lost 6 bases, leaving 3 bases of the junction unmatched. The CDR3 is 13 residues long. The CDR3, as DNA: TGTGCCAGCAGGCCACAGGGGGCCACTGAAGCTTTCTTT. It yields the protein CASRPQGATEAFF.